Listed below are T cell receptor beta chains from one sample, sequenced in a study of shared clonotypes between healthy human individuals. Sequencing used immunoSEQ multiplex PCR; TCRdb keeps in-frame clones, though not all of them. Among about 2 million clones listed, roughly 94% were seen once. The sequenced sample consisted of naive CD8+ T cells sorted from blood. The receptors come from a man aged 18 to 30 in good health. Both conserved end residues are part of each CDR3. The D gene is left open where the match is weak. Clone sizes are given selectively: once, few, many, or a class where the clone is expanded.

j_gene: TRBJ2-5
v_gene: TRBV19
d_gene: .
abundance: .
CDR3nt: TGTGCCAGTAGTCTCTCGGGTGAGACCCAGTACTTC
CDR3aa: CASSLSGETQYF

j_gene: TRBJ2-3
v_gene: TRBV7-9
d_gene: .
abundance: .
CDR3nt: TGTGCCAGCAGCGCGTTGGATACGCAGTATTTT
CDR3aa: CASSALDTQYF

j_gene: TRBJ2-5
v_gene: TRBV7-9
d_gene: TRBD1
abundance: .
CDR3nt: TGTGCCAGCAGCCACCCGGTTGACAGGGAAGAGACCCAGTACTTC
CDR3aa: CASSHPVDREETQYF

j_gene: TRBJ2-1
v_gene: TRBV19
d_gene: TRBD2
abundance: once
CDR3nt: TGTGCCAGTAGTGCCACTAGCGGGGGATTCAATGAGCAGTTCTTC
CDR3aa: CASSATSGGFNEQFF

j_gene: TRBJ1-6
v_gene: TRBV4-1
d_gene: .
abundance: once
CDR3nt: TGCGCCAGCAGCCAAGCGGGGAGTCCAACCTCACCCCTCCACTTT
CDR3aa: CASSQAGSPTSPLHF

j_gene: TRBJ1-3
v_gene: TRBV19
d_gene: .
abundance: .
CDR3nt: TGTGCCAGTAGTATAGGACCGAGCTCTGGAAACACCATATATTTT
CDR3aa: CASSIGPSSGNTIYF

j_gene: TRBJ2-7
v_gene: TRBV27
d_gene: TRBD2
abundance: .
CDR3nt: TGTGCCAGCGGGACTAGCGGGACTCTTTCCGAGCAGTACTTC
CDR3aa: CASGTSGTLSEQYF

j_gene: TRBJ2-7
v_gene: TRBV7-6
d_gene: .
abundance: .
CDR3nt: TGTGCCAGCAGCCTCGGGACGGAGCAGTACTTC
CDR3aa: CASSLGTEQYF

j_gene: TRBJ1-5
v_gene: TRBV30
d_gene: .
abundance: .
CDR3nt: TGTGCCTGGGGTAATTGGTGGAGCAATCAGCCCCAGCATTTT
CDR3aa: CAWGNWWSNQPQHF

j_gene: TRBJ2-7
v_gene: TRBV19
d_gene: TRBD2
abundance: .
CDR3nt: TGTGCCAGTAGCCCGGGGGGGGCGATCGGCGAGCAGTACTTC
CDR3aa: CASSPGGAIGEQYF

j_gene: TRBJ1-6
v_gene: TRBV4-3
d_gene: .
abundance: .
CDR3nt: TGCGCCAGCAGCCAAGAACCGGGACAATCGAATTCACCCCTCCACTTT
CDR3aa: CASSQEPGQSNSPLHF

j_gene: TRBJ2-7
v_gene: TRBV13
d_gene: TRBD2
abundance: .
CDR3nt: TGTGCCAGCAGCCCTACTAGCGGGGGGGCCTACGAGCAGTACTTC
CDR3aa: CASSPTSGGAYEQYF

j_gene: TRBJ2-7
v_gene: TRBV7-6
d_gene: TRBD1
abundance: .
CDR3nt: TGTGCCAGCAGCCTACAAACAGGGGGCGCCTCCTACGAGCAGTACTTC
CDR3aa: CASSLQTGGASYEQYF

j_gene: TRBJ1-1
v_gene: TRBV27
d_gene: TRBD1
abundance: .
CDR3nt: TGTGCCAGCAATCCGACAGGGGGCAACACTGAAGCTTTCTTT
CDR3aa: CASNPTGGNTEAFF

j_gene: TRBJ2-1
v_gene: TRBV7-7
d_gene: .
abundance: .
CDR3nt: TGTGCTAGCAGCTTAGAGGTGACTGAGAGCAAATTCTTC
CDR3aa: CASSLEVTESKFF

j_gene: TRBJ2-7
v_gene: TRBV4-1
d_gene: .
abundance: .
CDR3nt: TGCGCCAGCAGCCAAGACCCCGGGGTCTACGAGCAGTACTTC
CDR3aa: CASSQDPGVYEQYF

j_gene: TRBJ2-1
v_gene: TRBV15
d_gene: TRBD1
abundance: .
CDR3nt: TGTGCCACCAGCAGGACAGGGGACAATGAGCAGTTCTTC
CDR3aa: CATSRTGDNEQFF